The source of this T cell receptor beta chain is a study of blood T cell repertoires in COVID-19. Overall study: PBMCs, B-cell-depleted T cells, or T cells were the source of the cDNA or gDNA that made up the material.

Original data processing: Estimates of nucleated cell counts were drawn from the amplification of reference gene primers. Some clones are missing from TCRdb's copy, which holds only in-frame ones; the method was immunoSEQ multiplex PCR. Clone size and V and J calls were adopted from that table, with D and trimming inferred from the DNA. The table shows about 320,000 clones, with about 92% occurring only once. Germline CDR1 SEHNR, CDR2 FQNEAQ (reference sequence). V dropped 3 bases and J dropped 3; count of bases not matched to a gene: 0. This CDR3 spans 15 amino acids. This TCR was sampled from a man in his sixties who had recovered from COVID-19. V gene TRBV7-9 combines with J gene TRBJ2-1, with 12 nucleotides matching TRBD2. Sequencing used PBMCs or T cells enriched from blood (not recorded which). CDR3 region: CASSLTSGGYNEQFF. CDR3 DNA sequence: TGTGCCAGCAGCTTGACTAGCGGGGGCTACAATGAGCAGTTCTTC.